The 15 T cell receptor beta chains listed next were all sequenced from one sample in a study of cytomegalovirus exposure and HLA in healthy donors. Primers included in the PCR were 60 Vbeta and 13 Jbeta primers. Assay: immunoSEQ multiplex PCR; the TCRdb copy retains only in-frame clones and omits some. The data show around 67,000 clones, 75% to 85% seen once. The sample comprised PBMCs. Receptors originate from a man younger than 35 in good health and CMV-seropositive.

The chain recombines TRBV13 with TRBJ2-6; tentative D call: TRBD1 (5 bases). The V end was cut by 5 bases, the J end by 2 bases, with 10 bases between. The CDR3 extends over 15 amino acids. CDR1 PRHDT and CDR2 FYEKMQ come from the germline V gene (reference sequence). As DNA, the CDR3 is TGTGCCAGCAGCACTCCACAGGCTGGGGCCAACGTCCTGACTTTC. As protein: CASSTPQAGANVLTF.

The chain links TRBV6-5 to TRBJ1-1; tentatively, D is TRBD1 (5 bases). This CDR3 has 13 residues. The ends were cut back, 7 bases at V and 0 bases at J, with 9 bases in the middle. Germline V gives CDR1 MNHEY, CDR2 SVGAGI. CDR3 nucleotide sequence: TGTGCCAGCAACAGACAGATGAACACTGAAGCTTTCTTT. Its translation: CASNRQMNTEAFF.

This clone was seen a handful of times. The chain is built from TRBV6-5 and TRBJ1-3; 8 bases line up with TRBD1. The CDR3 spans 13 residues. Germline CDR1 is MNHEY and CDR2 is SVGAGI. Losses at the gene ends were 10 bases for V and 6 bases for J; bases not matched to a gene: 8. This CDR3 is CATRTGQENTIYF. The CDR3 region has the DNA TGTGCCACCCGGACAGGGCAGGAAAACACCATATATTTT.

The chain recombines TRBV2 with TRBJ2-6, with D uncertain. Germline V gene lookup returns CDR1 SNHLY and CDR2 FYNNEI. The CDR3 covers 16 residues. V was shortened by 7 bases and J by 0 bases, with 13 bases between the two germline ends. The CDR3 DNA follows: TGTGCCAGCACCGAGAAACTTTTCTCTGGGGCCAACGTCCTGACTTTC. Its protein is CASTEKLFSGANVLTF.

The chain is built from TRBV29-1 and TRBJ2-1, with TRBD2 identical over 8 bases. V lost 8 bases and J lost 4; bases outside the gene matches: 19. This CDR3 has 17 amino acids. Germline-derived CDR1 and CDR2 are SQVTM and ANQGSEA. CDR3 in amino acids: CSSRGTFQAGEYNEQFF. CDR3 DNA: TGCAGCTCCCGCGGGACATTTCAAGCGGGAGAGTACAATGAGCAGTTCTTC.

This chain links TRBV6-5 with TRBJ1-6, with a weak D call TRBD1 (5 bases). Looked up from germline, CDR1 is MNHEY and CDR2 is SVGAGI. V was shortened by 0 bases and J by 9 bases, with 12 bases between the two germline ends. This CDR3 is 15 amino acids long. DNA for the CDR3: TGTGCCAGCAGTTACTCGCAGGGTAACGTTTCACCCCTCCACTTT. Its protein is CASSYSQGNVSPLHF.

The chain combines TRBV28 with TRBJ1-3, with a possible D match to TRBD1 (5 bases). Trimming stripped 5 bases from V and 2 bases from J, with 13 bases between. Germline V gene lookup returns CDR1 MDHEN and CDR2 SYDVKM. CDR3 length equals 15 residues. CDR3 sequence (DNA): TGTGCCAGCAGTACTGGGGGACTCGCTGGAAACACCATATATTTT. Residues: CASSTGGLAGNTIYF.

The rearrangement uses TRBV4-1 and TRBJ2-3; possibly TRBD2 for D (7 bases). CDR1 is MGHRA, CDR2 YSYEKL, per germline. CDR3 length equals 16 residues. V was pared by 2 bases and J by 4 bases, with 16 bases between. The CDR3 loop is CASSQKGGGRADTQYF. The CDR3 DNA follows: TGCGCCAGCAGCCAAAAAGGGGGGGGACGCGCAGATACGCAGTATTTT.

V gene TRBV7-3 combines with J gene TRBJ1-2; the D gene is possibly TRBD1 (6 bases). CDR3 size: 12 residues. V lost 4 bases and J lost 6, with 9 bases in between. Looked up from germline, CDR1 is SGHTA and CDR2 is FQGTGA. Here the CDR3 DNA reads TGTGCCAGCAGCTCTCAGGGGAATGGCTACACCTTC. Amino acids: CASSSQGNGYTF.

On this clone: The same CDR3 arises from other DNA sequences in this sample as well. The J gene is TRBJ2-5, the V gene TRBV30, with 8 bases that match TRBD1. The CDR3 is 12 amino acids. The germline gives CDR1 GTSNPN, CDR2 SVGIG (reference sequence). V was clipped by 4 bases and J by 5 bases; unmatched bases: 3. The CDR3 DNA is TGTGCCTGGACAGGGGGCGGGGAGACCCAGTACTTC. It codes for CAWTGGGETQYF.

The chain combines TRBV4-1 with TRBJ1-2; 8 positions match TRBD1. Germline V gives CDR1 MGHRA, CDR2 YSYEKL. The CDR3 spans 17 residues. J was trimmed by 2 bases and V by 5 bases; bases with no gene match: 13. The CDR3 region has the DNA TGCGCCAGCAGCTTACGGACAGGGCTTATAATCAACTATGGCTACACCTTC. Amino acid sequence: CASSLRTGLIINYGYTF.

The V gene is TRBV7-3, the J gene TRBJ1-2; D is unclear. Trimming took off 1 base at V and 2 bases at J, with 8 bases between the two ends. This CDR3 comprises 14 residues. The germline V gene encodes CDR1 SGHTA and CDR2 FQGTGA. The chain's CDR3 is CASSLNPGNYGYTF. CDR3 DNA: TGTGCCAGCAGCTTAAATCCGGGGAACTATGGCTACACCTTC.

The rearrangement uses TRBV30 and TRBJ2-7; a possible D gene is TRBD1 (6 bases). CDR1 GTSNPN and CDR2 SVGIG come from the germline V gene (reference sequence). V lost 1 base, J lost 3 bases, and 25 bases lay in between. The CDR3 consists of 18 residues. DNA of the CDR3: TGTGCCTGGAGTGCTAGTATTCCACGGACAGCTCGGGACTACGAGCAGTACTTC. This translates into CAWSASIPRTARDYEQYF.

For the CDR3, the DNA is TGTGCCAGCAGCCCGGGGGTAGCGGGGGAGGAGCAGTACTTC. Translated, it gives CASSPGVAGEEQYF. V usage is TRBV7-6 and J usage is TRBJ2-7, with 9 bases matching TRBD2. Per the germline V gene, CDR1 is SGHVS and CDR2 is FNYEAQ. This CDR3 contains 14 residues. V lost 5 bases and J lost 7; bases outside the gene matches: 9.

This clone was found a few times. This rearrangement joins TRBV6-6 to TRBJ1-5; 8 bases match TRBD1. Trimming took 2 bases from V and 2 from J; bases not matched to a gene: 5. This CDR3 is 16 amino acids long. The V gene's germline CDR1 is MNHNY and CDR2 SVGAGI (reference sequence). The CDR3 region is CASSYPTGEGNQPQHF. The DNA of the CDR3 is TGTGCCAGCAGTTACCCGACAGGGGAGGGCAATCAGCCCCAGCATTTT.